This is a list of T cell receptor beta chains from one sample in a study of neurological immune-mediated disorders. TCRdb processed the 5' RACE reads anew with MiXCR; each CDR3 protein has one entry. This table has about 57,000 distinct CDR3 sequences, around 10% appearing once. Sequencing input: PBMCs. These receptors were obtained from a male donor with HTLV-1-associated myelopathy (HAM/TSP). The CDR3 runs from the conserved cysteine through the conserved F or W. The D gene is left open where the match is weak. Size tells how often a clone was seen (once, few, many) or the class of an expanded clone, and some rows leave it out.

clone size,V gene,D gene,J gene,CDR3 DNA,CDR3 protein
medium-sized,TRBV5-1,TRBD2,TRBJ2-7,TGCGCCAGCAGCTTGAGCGGGGGAACCTACGAGCAGTACTTC,CASSLSGGTYEQYF
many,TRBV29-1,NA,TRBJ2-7,TGCAGCGTTCTCGAAAGAAGTACCTTCGAGAACGAGCAGTACTTC,CSVLERSTFENEQYF
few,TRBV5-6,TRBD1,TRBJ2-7,TGTGCCAGCAGCTTAGGAGGACAGGGCAACTACGAGCAGTACTTC,CASSLGGQGNYEQYF
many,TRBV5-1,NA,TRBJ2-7,TGCGCCAGCAGCTTGGCCGGGTCCTCTTACGAGCAGTACTTC,CASSLAGSSYEQYF
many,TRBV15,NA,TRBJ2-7,TGTGCCACCAGCAGGGACCTGACAGGCTTCGAGCAGTACTTC,CATSRDLTGFEQYF
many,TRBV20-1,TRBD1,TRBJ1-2,TGCAGTGCTAGTCAAGGGATGAGCACAGGGGGTAACTATGGCTACACCTTC,CSASQGMSTGGNYGYTF
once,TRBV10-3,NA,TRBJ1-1,TGTGCCATCAGTGTCGAAGGGTCTATGACTGAAGCTTTCTTT,CAISVEGSMTEAFF
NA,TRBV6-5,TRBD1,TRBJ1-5,TGTGCCAGCAGCAAGGGGACAGCCAATCAGCCCCAGCATTTT,CASSKGTANQPQHF
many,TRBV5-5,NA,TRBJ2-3,TGTGCCAGCAGCTTGAGGGCCCCGGGAGCGGGCCCAGATACGCAGTATTTT,CASSLRAPGAGPDTQYF
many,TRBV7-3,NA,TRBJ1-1,TGTGCCAGCAGCTTAACGAGCAGAAACACTGAAGCTTTCTTT,CASSLTSRNTEAFF
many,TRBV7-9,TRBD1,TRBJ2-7,TGTGCCAGCAGCACCCCCGGGACAGGGATCTACGAGCAGTACTTC,CASSTPGTGIYEQYF
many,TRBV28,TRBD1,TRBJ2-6,TGTGCCAGCAGTTACCCCGGGACAGGCGGGGCTGGGGCCAACGTCCTGACTTTC,CASSYPGTGGAGANVLTF
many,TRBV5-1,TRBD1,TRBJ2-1,TGCGCCAGCAGCATCGGACAGGGGTCCTACAATGAGCAGTTCTTC,CASSIGQGSYNEQFF
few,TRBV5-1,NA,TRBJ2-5,TGCACCAACAGCTTGGCGGCAGGACAAGAGACCCAGTACTTC,CTNSLAAGQETQYF
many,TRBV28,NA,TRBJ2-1,TGTGCCAGCAGTTTACAGGGTTATGAGCAGTTCTTC,CASSLQGYEQFF
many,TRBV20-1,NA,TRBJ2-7,TGCAGTGCTAGAGATGGGGGGACAGTTTACGAGCAGTACTTC,CSARDGGTVYEQYF
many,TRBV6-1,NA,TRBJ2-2,TGTGCCAGCTCCACGGTCCGGGCAGGGGCCCCCGGGGAGCTGTTTTTT,CASSTVRAGAPGELFF
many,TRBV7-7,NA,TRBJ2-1,TGTGCTAGCAGTTTAGGGGGGGTCAGCTCCTACAATGAGCAGTTCTTC,CASSLGGVSSYNEQFF
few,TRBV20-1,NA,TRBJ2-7,TGCAGTGCTAGAGGACAGGAAGGGCCCTACGAGCAGTACTTC,CSARGQEGPYEQYF
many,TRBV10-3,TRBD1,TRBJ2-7,TGTGCCATCAGTGTGGACGGGACAGGGGCTGACGAGCAGTACTTC,CAISVDGTGADEQYF
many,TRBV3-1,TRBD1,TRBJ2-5,TGTGCCAGCAGCCAAGGTTGGACAGGGATGGGAGAGACCCAGTACTTC,CASSQGWTGMGETQYF
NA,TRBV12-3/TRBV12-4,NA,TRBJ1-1,TGTGCCAGCAGTTTAATGGCGACGGGAGCTTTCTTT,CASSLMATGAFF
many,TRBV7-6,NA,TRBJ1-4,TGTGCCAGCAGCTTAGATGGGTACTATGAAAAACTGTTTTTT,CASSLDGYYEKLFF
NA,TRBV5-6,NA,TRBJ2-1,TGTGCCAGCAGCTCAAGAGCCGGGTTCCCCTATGAGCAGTTCTTC,CASSSRAGFPYEQFF